The text below deals with one TCR beta chain. The CDR3 contains 15 residues. Germline CDR1 and CDR2: MNHEY and SMNVEV (reference sequence). The V end was cut by 2 bases, the J end by 8 bases, with 18 bases between. The data were taken from a study of blood T cell repertoires in COVID-19. The wider study: Samples came from the United States, Italy and Spain, spanning acute and convalescent COVID-19. In each case, the material was cDNA or gDNA derived from T cells, B-cell-depleted T cells, or PBMCs.

Original analysis: Amplification of reference gene primers was used by the study to estimate nucleated cell counts. Libraries were prepared by immunoSEQ multiplex PCR; TCRdb keeps only in-frame clonotypes and omits some of them. Clone size and V and J calls were adopted from that table, with D and trimming inferred from the DNA. Here the sample spans 71,000 or so clones, about four fifths being singletons. The gene calls are TRBV27 and TRBJ1-2; maybe TRBD1 (5 bases). The sequence came from a man between 50 and 59 years old with acute or convalescent COVID-19. Sequencing was performed on peripheral blood. The CDR3 region is CASSLLGAGRGGYTF. The DNA for the CDR3 is TGTGCCAGCAGTTTACTCGGCGCGGGAAGGGGAGGCTACACCTTC.